Presented here are 27 T cell receptor beta chains from one specimen sequenced in a study of blood T cell repertoires in COVID-19 (dated by TCRdb to the early 2020s). Libraries were made using the immunoSEQ multiplex PCR assay. TCRdb stores this immuneACCESS table with in-frame sequences only. Part of the clones is absent; in the studies checked, under half of the shortfall reflects unresolved V genes, and no reason is known for the rest. This sample lists fewer than 500,000 clones; approximately 90% were detected once. The leading ten clones occupy 0.95% to 1.2% of the sample. The sequenced sample was PBMCs or T cells enriched from blood (not recorded which). The receptors here all came from a young man who had recovered from COVID-19.

V is TRBV5-6 and J is TRBJ2-3, with 9 bases aligning to TRBD1. CDR3 size: 16 residues. With 4 bases clipped from V and 2 bases from J, the junction kept 8 bases outside the gene matches. CDR1 is SGHDT, CDR2 YYEEEE, per germline. Here the CDR3 DNA reads TGTGCCAGCAGCGGACAGGGGCTCGGTGTCACAGATACGCAGTATTTT. This gives the protein CASSGQGLGVTDTQYF.

The V and J genes are TRBV27 and TRBJ2-3, with 7 bases fitting TRBD1. The CDR3 loop spans 15 amino acids. Germline V gives CDR1 MNHEY, CDR2 SMNVEV (reference sequence). The trim removed 0 bases at V and 5 bases at J, leaving 5 bases unmatched. The CDR3, as DNA: TGTGCCAGCAGTTTATCCCCGACAGGGCAAGATACGCAGTATTTT. Residues: CASSLSPTGQDTQYF.

V usage is TRBV3-1 (or the pseudogene TRBV3-2) and J usage is TRBJ1-2; maybe TRBD1 (5 bases). The ends were cut back, 4 bases at V and 6 bases at J, with 12 bases in the middle. CDR3 size: 13 residues. CDR1 LGHDT and CDR2 YNNKEL come from the germline V gene (reference sequence). The CDR3 loop is CASSPGKVNGYTF. CDR3 DNA sequence: TGTGCCAGCAGCCCAGGGAAGGTTAATGGCTACACCTTC.

Only one count was recorded for this clone. The V gene is TRBV12-5, the J gene TRBJ1-1; a weak D match, TRBD1 (6 bases). This CDR3 has 13 amino acids. In germline, CDR1 is LGHNT, CDR2 FRNRAP. V was shortened by 3 bases and J by 5 bases, with 10 bases between the two germline ends. The DNA for the CDR3 is TGTGCTAGTGGTTTACAGGGTGGGACTGAAGCTTTCTTT. It yields the protein CASGLQGGTEAFF.

This clone was seen only once. The V call is TRBV29-1, the J call TRBJ1-1, with a possible D match to TRBD1 (6 bases). Looked up from germline, CDR1 is SQVTM and CDR2 is ANQGSEA. The V gene lost 6 bases and the J gene lost 5 bases, with 10 bases spanning the gap. The CDR3 covers 11 residues. CDR3 region: CSVAGVTEAFF. The CDR3 DNA sequence: TGCAGCGTGGCAGGGGTGACTGAAGCTTTCTTT.

The chain links TRBV19 to TRBJ1-2, with 8 bases that match TRBD1. The CDR3 is 17 residues long. Looked up from germline, CDR1 is LNHDA and CDR2 is SQIVND (reference sequence). Unmatched junction bases numbered 16, after V lost 2 bases and J lost 8 bases. CDR3 coding DNA: TGTGCCAGTAGTATATCCCTACAGGGGGATTCCTCTCGGGGCTACACCTTC. Amino acids: CASSISLQGDSSRGYTF.

The chain links TRBV28 to TRBJ1-1; 9 positions match TRBD1. CDR1 is MDHEN, CDR2 SYDVKM, per germline. The CDR3 extends over 14 amino acids. The trim removed 5 bases at V and 1 base at J, leaving 2 bases unmatched. The DNA of the CDR3 is TGTGCCAGCAGTCCGGACAGGGGGAACACTGAAGCTTTCTTT. This codes for CASSPDRGNTEAFF.

The CDR3 loop reads CASSQVTGHSGNTIYF. CDR3 nucleotide sequence: TGTGCCAGCAGCCAAGTTACAGGGCATTCGGGAAACACCATATATTTT. The genes are TRBV3-1 (or the pseudogene TRBV3-2) and TRBJ1-3; weak D call: TRBD1 (6 bases). In germline, CDR1 is LGHDT, CDR2 YNNKEL (reference sequence). The CDR3 runs 16 residues. Trimming shortened V by 1 base and J by 4 bases, and 14 bases separated the two germline ends.

This clone came up once. The V and J genes are TRBV11-2 and TRBJ2-2; 7 bases align to TRBD2. V lost 1 base to trimming and J lost 4 bases; unmatched junction nucleotides: 3. This CDR3 has 15 residues. From germline, CDR1 is SGHAT and CDR2 FQNNGV. The CDR3 DNA reads as TGTGCCAGCAGCTTAGCAGCGGGGTCCACCGGGGAGCTGTTTTTT. It encodes CASSLAAGSTGELFF. Together with reference TRBV11-2 and TRBJ2-2, the CDR3 gives the full variable domain: EAGVAQSPRYKIIEKRQSVAFWCNPISGHATLYWYQQILGQGPKLLIQFQNNGVVDDSQLPKDRFSAERLKGVDSTLKIQPAKLEDSAVYLCASSLAAGSTGELFFGEGSRLTVL.

V is TRBV7-9 and J is TRBJ1-1; TRBD1 matches 7 bases. With 5 bases clipped from V and 6 bases from J, the junction kept 9 bases outside the gene matches. Germline V lookup: CDR1 SEHNR, CDR2 FQNEAQ (reference sequence). This CDR3 spans 14 amino acids. CDR3: CASSNTLQGAEAFF. The CDR3 DNA follows: TGTGCCAGCAGCAACACCCTCCAGGGGGCTGAAGCTTTCTTT.

This chain uses TRBV13 with TRBJ2-1, with 11 bases lining up with TRBD2. From germline, CDR1 is PRHDT and CDR2 FYEKMQ (reference sequence). The CDR3 runs to 14 residues. V lost 2 bases to trimming and J lost 6 bases; unmatched junction nucleotides: 0. This CDR3 reads CASSLTSGSNEQFF. The CDR3 nucleotides read TGTGCCAGCAGCTTAACTAGCGGGAGCAATGAGCAGTTCTTC.

The gene calls are TRBV5-6 and TRBJ2-7; 7 nucleotides agree with TRBD2. CDR3 length: 17 residues. CDR1 SGHDT and CDR2 YYEEEE come from the germline V gene. V lost 4 bases, J lost 3 bases, and 16 bases stayed unmatched. CDR3 DNA: TGTGCCAGCAGCCCCCTTAAGGTTGCGGGAGTGGGCTACGAGCAGTACTTC. Translation gives CASSPLKVAGVGYEQYF.

The CDR3 sequence is CAWSVRGETQYF. The CDR3 nucleotides read TGTGCCTGGAGTGTACGGGGAGAGACCCAGTACTTC. This chain joins TRBV30 and TRBJ2-5; tentative D call: TRBD2 (5 bases). V lost 0 bases to trimming and J lost 4 bases, with 6 bases between them. Germline CDR1 GTSNPN, CDR2 SVGIG (reference sequence). This CDR3 is built from 12 residues. The full variable domain, its missing parts supplied by reference TRBV30 and TRBJ2-5, is SQTIHQWPATLVQPVGSPLSLECTVEGTSNPNLYWYRQAAGRGLQLLFYSVGIGQISSEVPQNLSASRPQDRQFILSSKKLLLSDSGFYLCAWSVRGETQYFGPGTRLLVL.

V usage is TRBV5-1 and J usage is TRBJ2-7; D possibly corresponds to TRBD2 (5 bases). Trimming took 3 bases from V and 4 from J, leaving 14 bases between them. The CDR3 spans 14 residues. Germline V gives CDR1 SGHRS, CDR2 YFSETQ. The CDR3 nucleotides are TGCGCCAGCAGCTCTGACACTAGAGGGTACGAGCAGTACTTC. Protein: CASSSDTRGYEQYF.

The chain employs TRBV4-1 and TRBJ1-5, with 8 bases identical to TRBD1. Germline-derived CDR1 and CDR2 are MGHRA and YSYEKL. Trimming at V came to 3 bases and at J to 7 bases, leaving 5 bases not matched to a gene. The CDR3 has 14 amino acids. The CDR3 DNA sequence: TGCGCCAGCAGCCATCCTCAGGGGGCCCAGCCCCAGCATTTT. This codes for CASSHPQGAQPQHF.

V and J are TRBV6-5 and TRBJ2-7; D may be TRBD2 (5 bases). The V and J ends lost 4 bases and 5 bases respectively, with 18 bases between them. Germline assignment: CDR1 MNHEY and CDR2 SVGAGI. CDR3 length: 15 residues. CDR3 in DNA: TGTGCCAGCAGTTCCGGTGGTAGAGGAGGCCACGAGCAGTACTTC. This translates into CASSSGGRGGHEQYF.

The chain couples TRBV5-1 to TRBJ1-1; 8 positions match TRBD1. CDR1 and CDR2 from the germline V gene are SGHRS and YFSETQ. The trim removed 4 bases at V and 4 bases at J, leaving 9 bases unmatched. The CDR3 has 15 residues. CDR3 loop: CASSLSGTGFTEAFF. CDR3 sequence (DNA): TGCGCCAGCAGCCTTTCCGGGACAGGCTTCACTGAAGCTTTCTTT.

This chain links TRBV19 with TRBJ1-4, with 9 bases lining up with TRBD1. From germline, CDR1 is LNHDA and CDR2 SQIVND (reference sequence). With V trimmed by 6 bases and J by 7 bases, 6 bases remained unmatched. This CDR3 has 14 residues. The CDR3 region is CASSQQGAGEKLFF. CDR3 bases: TGTGCCAGTAGCCAACAGGGGGCTGGTGAAAAACTGTTTTTT.

This chain connects TRBV23-1 to TRBJ2-2; 12 nucleotides align to TRBD1. TRBV23-1 is flagged as an ORF with uncertain function. Losses at the gene ends were 1 base for V and 3 bases for J; bases not matched to a gene: 9. This CDR3 spans 19 amino acids. CDR3 DNA sequence: TGCGCCAGCAGTCAATTGGGGAATCGGGACAGGGGGCACACCGGGGAGCTGTTTTTT. Protein: CASSQLGNRDRGHTGELFF.

This chain uses TRBV6-5 with TRBJ2-1, with TRBD1 matching over 7 bases. Germline values: CDR1 MNHEY, CDR2 SVGAGI. The CDR3 contains 15 residues. J gave up 6 bases and V 6 bases, and 11 bases lay outside the gene matches. In nucleotides, the CDR3 is TGTGCCAGCAGCCTGACAGGGTCCAGCGGCAATGAGCAGTTCTTC. As protein: CASSLTGSSGNEQFF.

This clone was observed once. The chain couples TRBV27 to TRBJ1-1; 8 nucleotides line up with TRBD1. The germline V gene has CDR1 MNHEY and CDR2 SMNVEV (reference sequence). This CDR3 has 14 residues. The V and J ends lost 7 bases and 5 bases, in that order; junction bases with no gene match: 9. CDR3 nucleotides: TGTGCCAGCAACCCCGGACAGGGCGGGACTGAAGCTTTCTTT. The encoded protein is CASNPGQGGTEAFF.

This clone was picked up one time. The CDR3 nucleotides read TGTGCCAGTAGTGCCCAGCGGACTTTCCAGCGAGGTGAAAAACTGTTTTTT. It codes for CASSAQRTFQRGEKLFF. The chain recombines TRBV19 with TRBJ1-4; D remains unclear. The CDR3 is 17 amino acids. Germline V CDR1 and CDR2: LNHDA, SQIVND (reference sequence). Trimming removed 5 bases at V and 7 bases at J, with 23 bases between.

This clone was detected a few times. The chain carries TRBV28 and TRBJ1-2; a possible D gene is TRBD1 (5 bases). The CDR3 runs 12 residues. Per germline, CDR1 MDHEN and CDR2 SYDVKM. V gave up 5 bases and J gave up 11 bases, with 15 bases separating them. The CDR3 sequence: CASSGTVTGYTF. DNA for the CDR3: TGTGCCAGCAGTGGGACTGTAACTGGTTACACCTTC.

The rearrangement links TRBV6-1 to TRBJ2-3; D is perhaps TRBD1 (5 bases). Germline CDR1 MNHNS, CDR2 SASEGT. CDR3 length: 15 residues. V was cut by 3 bases and J by 7 bases, with 17 bases left in between. The CDR3 DNA sequence: TGTGCCAGCAGTGACAGGGCGGTCGGAGTCTATACGCAGTATTTT. The encoded protein is CASSDRAVGVYTQYF.

The chain combines TRBV21-1 with TRBJ2-5; TRBD1, the D gene given by the table, was not confirmed from the DNA. TRBV21-1 is marked as a pseudogene. The CDR3 has 16 residues. The CDR3 nucleotides read TGTGCCAGCAGCCCGCGCCCTCGGACAAATCAAGAGACCCAGTACTTC. As protein: CASSPRPRTNQETQYF.

V gene TRBV5-1 combines with J gene TRBJ2-3, with TRBD2 matching over 12 bases. Germline assignment: CDR1 SGHRS and CDR2 YFSETQ. There are 15 residues in the CDR3. Unmatched junction bases numbered 3, after V lost 4 bases and J lost 3 bases. CDR3 nucleotide sequence: TGCGCCAGCAGCGGCGGGACTAGCGGGACAGATACGCAGTATTTT. This sequence encodes CASSGGTSGTDTQYF.

V and J are TRBV5-1 and TRBJ2-1; 8 positions agree with TRBD2. Germline CDR1 is SGHRS and CDR2 is YFSETQ. V was pared by 4 bases and J by 4 bases, with 7 bases of the junction left unmatched. This CDR3 spans 15 amino acids. The CDR3 reads CASSGAGGQYNEQFF. The CDR3 DNA sequence: TGCGCCAGCAGCGGGGCGGGAGGCCAATACAATGAGCAGTTCTTC. The full variable domain, rest sourced from reference TRBV5-1 and TRBJ2-1, is KAGVTQTPRYLIKTRGQQVTLSCSPISGHRSVSWYQQTPGQGLQFLFEYFSETQRNKGNFPGRFSGRQFSNSRSEMNVSTLELGDSALYLCASSGAGGQYNEQFFGPGTRLTVL.